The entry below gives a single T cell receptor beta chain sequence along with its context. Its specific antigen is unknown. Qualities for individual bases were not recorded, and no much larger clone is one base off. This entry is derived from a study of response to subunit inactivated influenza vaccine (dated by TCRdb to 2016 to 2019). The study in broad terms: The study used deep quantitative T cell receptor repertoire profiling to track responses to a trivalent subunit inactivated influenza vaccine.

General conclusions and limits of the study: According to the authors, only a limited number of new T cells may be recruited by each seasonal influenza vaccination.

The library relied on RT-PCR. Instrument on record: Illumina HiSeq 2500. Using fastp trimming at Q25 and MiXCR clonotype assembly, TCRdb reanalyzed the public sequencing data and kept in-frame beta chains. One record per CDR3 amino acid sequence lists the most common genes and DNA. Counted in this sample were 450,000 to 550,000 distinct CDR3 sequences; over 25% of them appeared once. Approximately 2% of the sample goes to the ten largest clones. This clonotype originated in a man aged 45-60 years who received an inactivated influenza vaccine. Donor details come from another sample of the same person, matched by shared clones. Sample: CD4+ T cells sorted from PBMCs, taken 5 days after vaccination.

The DNA sequence is given as TGTGCCAGCACTTTCCGGGAGGGAAACACCGGGGAGCTGTTTTTT. Translated, this gives CASTFREGNTGELFF. The chain was built from TRBV12-3 or TRBV12-4 and TRBJ2-2; the central 8 bases match TRBD2. The CDR3 measures 15 amino acids from cysteine to phenylalanine. The sequence is cut down to CDR3 DNA, 45 bases in frame from base 1. Germline trimming amounts to 7 bases on V and 2 bases on J, with 6 as the count of junction bases outside the gene matches.